This T cell receptor (beta chain) was found in a study of blood T cells in healthy people across ages (dated by TCRdb to 2015 to 2017). About the full investigation: In model experiments, template switching captured roughly one uniquely barcoded TCR beta cDNA molecule for every two T cells. Using deep sequencing normalized with unique cDNA molecular identifiers, the study measured how TCR beta repertoire diversity changes with age. Two additional independent replicas of 1 million unique cDNA reads from the same blood draw were analyzed for two donors (one aged 18 to 29 and one aged 80 or older). Four age groups were formed from the donors: young (average 16 years), middle-aged (approximately 40), aged (over 55) and long-lived (roughly 81). To avoid experimental bias, donors of different ages were distributed randomly across sequencing lanes. The research as a whole found: A strong correlation was found between observed TCR beta diversity and the percentage of naive T cells measured by flow cytometry. Because the CMV infection status of the donors was unknown, age-related changes in expanded clonotypes may potentially have been confounded. Estimates of total diversity based on one million sequenced T cells were considered lower bounds and underestimates. Since profiling was done on bulk unsorted PBMCs, naive and antigen-experienced compartments could not be conclusively compared. As age increased, observed TCR beta diversity per million T cells dropped in a roughly linear way, and a significant reduction was already evident by age 40. Compared with the aged group, the long-lived group had more naive CD4+ T cells, fewer expanded clones and increased TCR diversity, suggesting age selection.

This clonotype has more than one count but fewer than ten. The antigen it recognizes is unknown. The record has no base qualities; no much larger clone is one base away. Libraries were made using 5' RACE. The reads were generated on an Illumina HiSeq 2500. A second PCR of roughly 6 to 11 cycles was performed with a sample-barcoded 5' primer and a J-beta primer mix. Each TCR beta cDNA molecule received a unique molecular identifier from a template-switch 5' adaptor carrying 12 random nucleotides. Each sample yielded at least 2.5 million CDR3-containing paired-end reads. First-strand cDNA synthesis was performed from all RNA using the Mint cDNA synthesis kit, with priming by a TRBC-specific oligonucleotide. Following uracil-DNA glycosylase treatment, a first 18-cycle PCR with universal primers M1SS and BC2_uni_R was performed on all cDNA. In the paper's pipeline: For normalization, 1 million high-quality reads were randomly selected from each sample, with every read carrying a distinct molecular identifier. Instead of being binned into consensus sequences, reads with shared molecular identifiers were discarded. CDR3 identification, clonotype clustering and error correction used MiTCR with a Q25 quality threshold and the strictest error-elimination algorithm. A nonparametric unseen species model using Euler transformation provided a lower-bound estimate of total TCR beta diversity. TCRdb reanalyzed the raw reads on its own, using fastp at Q25 for trimming and MiXCR for clone calling, and kept in-frame beta chains. Each entry merges the rows of one CDR3 protein and shows their most common DNA and genes. TCRdb's processing, not the authors', yielded these V and J calls. The sample has about 970,000 distinct CDR3 sequences on record, roughly 47% of them singletons. The ten largest clones take up around 21% of the sample.

The donors were a few dozen Caucasian individuals from Russia, aged roughly 6 to 90 years, who were systemically healthy. Ten milliliters of peripheral blood were drawn from each donor into EDTA-treated Vacutainer tubes. Ficoll-Paque density-gradient centrifugation was used to isolate PBMCs, with at least 6.5 million per sample. Total RNA, at least 5 micrograms per sample, was extracted from PBMCs with Trizol reagent. Naive CD45RAhigh/CD27high T cell percentages were measured by flow cytometry on a PBMC aliquot from every donor. Unmatched junction bases come to 17, with V trimmed by 8 bases and J by 4 bases. CDR1 and CDR2, per the germline V gene (reference sequence), are SEHNR and FQNEAQ. Including the terminal cysteine and phenylalanine, the CDR3 comprises 19 residues. Here the CDR3 DNA is all that survives: 57 bases in frame from base 1.

The chain is assembled from TRBV7-9 and TRBJ2-7; 16 bases in the middle match TRBD2. The TCR sequence derives from a woman aged 60-75 years in good health. The specimen sequenced was blood. In nucleotide form, the sequence is TGTGCCAGCGACCTAGCCGGGACTAGCGGGAGGGCCTCCCTTTACGAGCAGTACTTC. Its translation is CASDLAGTSGRASLYEQYF.